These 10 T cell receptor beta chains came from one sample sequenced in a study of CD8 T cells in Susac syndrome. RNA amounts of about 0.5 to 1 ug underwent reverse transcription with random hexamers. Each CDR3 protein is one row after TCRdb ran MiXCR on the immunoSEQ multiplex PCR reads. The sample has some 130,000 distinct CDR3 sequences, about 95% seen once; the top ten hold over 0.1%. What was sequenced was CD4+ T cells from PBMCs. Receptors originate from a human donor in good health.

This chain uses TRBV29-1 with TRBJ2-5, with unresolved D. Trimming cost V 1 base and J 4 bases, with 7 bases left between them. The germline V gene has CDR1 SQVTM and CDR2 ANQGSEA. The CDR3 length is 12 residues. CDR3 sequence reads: CSVEAPLETQYF. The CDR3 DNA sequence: TGCAGCGTTGAAGCCCCTCTAGAGACCCAGTACTTC.

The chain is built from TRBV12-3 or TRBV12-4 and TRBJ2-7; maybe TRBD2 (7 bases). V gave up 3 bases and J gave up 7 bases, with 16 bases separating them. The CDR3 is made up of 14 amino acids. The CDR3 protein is CASSFRTGGGEQYF. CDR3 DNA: TGTGCCAGCAGTTTCAGGACGGGGGGCGGGGAGCAGTACTTC.

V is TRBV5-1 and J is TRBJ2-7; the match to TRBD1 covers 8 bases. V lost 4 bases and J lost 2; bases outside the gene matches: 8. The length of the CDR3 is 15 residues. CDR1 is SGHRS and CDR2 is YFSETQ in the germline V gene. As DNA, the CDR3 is TGCGCCAGCAGCCCCGGACAGGGACCACCCTACGAGCAGTACTTC. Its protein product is CASSPGQGPPYEQYF.

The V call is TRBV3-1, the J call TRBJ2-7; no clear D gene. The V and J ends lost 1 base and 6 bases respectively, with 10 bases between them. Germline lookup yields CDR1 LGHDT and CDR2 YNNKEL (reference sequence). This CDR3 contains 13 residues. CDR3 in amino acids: CASSQGGRGEQYF. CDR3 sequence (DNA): TGTGCCAGCAGCCAAGGCGGCCGCGGCGAGCAGTACTTC.

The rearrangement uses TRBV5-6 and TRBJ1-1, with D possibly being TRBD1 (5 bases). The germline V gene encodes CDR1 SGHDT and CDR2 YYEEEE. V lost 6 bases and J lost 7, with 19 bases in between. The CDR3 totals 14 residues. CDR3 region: CASTVRGGGGEAFF. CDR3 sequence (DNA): TGTGCCAGCACCGTCCGGGGGGGAGGAGGTGAAGCTTTCTTT.

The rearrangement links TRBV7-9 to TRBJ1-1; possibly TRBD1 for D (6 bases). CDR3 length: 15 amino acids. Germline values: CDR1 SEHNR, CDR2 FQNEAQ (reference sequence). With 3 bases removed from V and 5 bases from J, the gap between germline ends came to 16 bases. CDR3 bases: TGTGCCAGCAGCTTCCTACAGGGTGTAGGGACTGAAGCTTTCTTT. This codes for CASSFLQGVGTEAFF.

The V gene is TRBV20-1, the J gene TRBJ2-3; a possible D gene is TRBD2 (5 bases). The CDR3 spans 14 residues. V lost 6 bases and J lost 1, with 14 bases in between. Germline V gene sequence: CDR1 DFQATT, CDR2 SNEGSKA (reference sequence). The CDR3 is CSAQTREGTDTQYF. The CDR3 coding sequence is TGCAGTGCACAAACTCGGGAAGGCACAGATACGCAGTATTTT.

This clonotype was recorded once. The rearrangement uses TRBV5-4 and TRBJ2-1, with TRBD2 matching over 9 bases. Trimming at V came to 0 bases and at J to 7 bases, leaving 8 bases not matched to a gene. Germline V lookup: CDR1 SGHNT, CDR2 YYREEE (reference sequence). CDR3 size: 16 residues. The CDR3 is CASSLALASGNNEQFF. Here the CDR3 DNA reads TGTGCCAGCAGCTTGGCCTTGGCTAGCGGGAATAATGAGCAGTTCTTC.

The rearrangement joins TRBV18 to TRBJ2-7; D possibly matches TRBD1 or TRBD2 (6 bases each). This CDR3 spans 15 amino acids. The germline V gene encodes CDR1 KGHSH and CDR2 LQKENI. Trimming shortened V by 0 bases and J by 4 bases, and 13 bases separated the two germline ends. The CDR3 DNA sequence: TGTGCCAGCTCACCACCGAGGGGGGCTGGGTACGAGCAGTACTTC. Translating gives CASSPPRGAGYEQYF.

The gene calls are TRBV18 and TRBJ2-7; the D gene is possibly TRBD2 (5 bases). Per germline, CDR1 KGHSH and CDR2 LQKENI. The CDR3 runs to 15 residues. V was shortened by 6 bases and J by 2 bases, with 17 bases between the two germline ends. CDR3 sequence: CASSDTLGTAYEQYF. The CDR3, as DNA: TGTGCCAGCTCCGACACACTAGGTACGGCCTACGAGCAGTACTTC.